Below, 17 T cell receptor beta chains from the same sample are listed, as sequenced in a study of T cell changes during pregnancy in multiple sclerosis. Here immunoSEQ multiplex PCR was the method, and the copy in TCRdb shows in-frame clones only, minus some. The sample yields around 52,000 clones, roughly 90% seen once. Here the sequenced sample was CD4+ T cells from peripheral blood mononuclear cells, taken after pregnancy. The receptor set was obtained from a female donor in good health, enrolled as a control in a pregnancy study.

The chain links TRBV5-1 to TRBJ2-5, with 9 bases matching TRBD2. In germline, CDR1 is SGHRS, CDR2 YFSETQ. The ends lost 3 bases at V and 5 bases at J; junction bases unmatched: 8. This CDR3 is 15 amino acids long. CDR3 amino acids: CASSSDAGGRETQYF. In nucleotides, the CDR3 is TGCGCCAGCAGCTCTGATGCGGGGGGGCGGGAGACCCAGTACTTC.

The rearrangement joins TRBV7-9 to TRBJ2-5; a possible D gene is TRBD1 (5 bases). This CDR3 is 12 amino acids long. CDR1 and CDR2 from the germline V gene are SEHNR and FQNEAQ (reference sequence). Deletions cut 5 bases from V and 6 bases from J, with 10 bases between. CDR3 nucleotides: TGTGCCAGCAGCCTGCAGGGAAAGACCCAGTACTTC. Encoded protein: CASSLQGKTQYF.

The chain has TRBV18 and TRBJ1-1; possible D gene TRBD1, 5 bases. Germline lookup yields CDR1 KGHSH and CDR2 LQKENI. V lost 2 bases and J 3 bases, leaving 10 bases between the germline ends. The CDR3 extends over 14 amino acids. DNA for the CDR3: TGTGCCAGCTCACCAATAGCGGGGGACACTGAAGCTTTCTTT. Its translation is CASSPIAGDTEAFF.

This chain joins TRBV9 and TRBJ1-1, with TRBD1 matching over 8 bases. J was trimmed by 3 bases and V by 3 bases; bases with no gene match: 7. CDR1 SGDLS and CDR2 YYNGEE come from the germline V gene. There are 15 residues in the CDR3. This CDR3 is CASSADRGWDTEAFF. The CDR3 coding sequence is TGTGCCAGCAGCGCTGACAGGGGTTGGGACACTGAAGCTTTCTTT.

The CDR3 coding sequence is TGTGCCAGCAGCATGGACAGGGGAGGTGAAAAACTGTTTTTT. Its translation: CASSMDRGGEKLFF. The chain has TRBV7-2 and TRBJ1-4; 9 bases match TRBD1. This CDR3 is 14 amino acids long. Germline CDR1 reads SGHTA; CDR2 reads FQGNSA. Trimming removed 5 bases from V and 7 bases from J; junction bases left unmatched: 5.

The chain joins TRBV12-5 to TRBJ2-7; 9 bases match TRBD1. Germline CDR1 and CDR2: LGHNT and FRNRAP. J lost 5 bases, V lost 2 bases, and 1 base had no gene match. The CDR3 length is 13 residues. CDR3 region: CASGLTGGDEQYF. CDR3 coding DNA: TGTGCTAGTGGTTTGACAGGGGGCGACGAGCAGTACTTC.

The chain joins TRBV9 to TRBJ1-4; tentative D call: TRBD1 (6 bases). Germline values: CDR1 SGDLS, CDR2 YYNGEE. With 4 bases removed from V and 8 bases from J, the gap between germline ends came to 18 bases. The CDR3 sequence is 15 residues long. The CDR3 sequence is CASSSQGYQGEKLFF. CDR3 bases: TGTGCCAGCAGCTCCCAGGGGTATCAGGGGGAAAAACTGTTTTTT.

The rearrangement uses TRBV5-8 and TRBJ2-3; TRBD2 matches 13 bases. CDR1 is SGHTS, CDR2 YDEGEE, per germline. Trimming cost V 3 bases and J 5 bases; bases outside gene matches: 3. This CDR3 has 15 amino acids. CDR3 sequence reads: CASSSGLAGKDTQYF. For the CDR3, the DNA is TGTGCCAGCAGCTCGGGACTAGCGGGGAAAGATACGCAGTATTTT.

The chain recombines TRBV15 with TRBJ1-6; D is ambiguous. Trimming left V 1 base short and J 7 bases short, with 8 bases between. CDR1 LNHNV and CDR2 YYDKDF come from the germline V gene (reference sequence). The CDR3 has 14 residues. The DNA of the CDR3 is TGTGCCACCAGCAGAGGCTCGGGAAATTCACCCCTCCACTTT. Translation: CATSRGSGNSPLHF.

This clone was found once. The chain joins TRBV15 to TRBJ1-1; D remains ambiguous. The CDR3 length is 12 residues. Looked up from germline, CDR1 is LNHNV and CDR2 is YYDKDF (reference sequence). V lost 1 base, J lost 4 bases, and 4 bases lay in between. The CDR3 DNA reads TGTGCCACCAGCAGAGGGCTCACTGAAGCTTTCTTT. Its translation: CATSRGLTEAFF.

This chain joins TRBV30 and TRBJ2-3; 7 bases align to TRBD1. After removal of 5 bases from V and 2 bases from J, the junction contained 10 bases not matched to a gene. The CDR3 covers 15 residues. Germline CDR1 is GTSNPN and CDR2 is SVGIG (reference sequence). In DNA, the CDR3 is TGTGCCTGGGCCCGACAGGGCGCTGTCACAGATACGCAGTATTTT. This encodes CAWARQGAVTDTQYF.

This rearrangement joins TRBV7-2 to TRBJ1-5, with 7 nucleotides matching TRBD1. Losses at the gene ends were 1 base for V and 7 bases for J; bases not matched to a gene: 7. This CDR3 spans 15 amino acids. Germline values: CDR1 SGHTA, CDR2 FQGNSA. CDR3 nucleotide sequence: TGTGCCAGCAGCTTAGAGGGGGCGGGTAGCCAGCCCCAGCATTTT. This translates into CASSLEGAGSQPQHF.

The V call is TRBV14, the J call TRBJ2-3, with D unresolved. This CDR3 contains 12 residues. The germline CDR1 and CDR2 sequences are SGHDN and FVKESK. V was trimmed by 5 bases and J by 8 bases, leaving 11 bases between them. This CDR3 reads CASSGGRVTQYF. The DNA for the CDR3 is TGTGCCAGCAGCGGCGGTCGTGTTACGCAGTATTTT.

The V and J genes are TRBV20-1 and TRBJ1-2; no clear D gene. Trimming removed 6 bases from V and 5 bases from J, with 10 bases in between. The CDR3 sequence is 11 residues long. Germline assignment: CDR1 DFQATT and CDR2 SNEGSKA (reference sequence). In nucleotides, the CDR3 is TGCAGTGCCATTCGGGGTTATGGCTACACCTTC. Protein sequence: CSAIRGYGYTF.

CDR3 in DNA: TGTGCCAGCAGCCCTACCGGGGGCACAGATACGCAGTATTTT. This gives the protein CASSPTGGTDTQYF. The rearrangement uses TRBV11-3 and TRBJ2-3, with TRBD2 as a possible D gene (5 bases). Trimming took 5 bases from V and 1 from J, leaving 10 bases between them. From germline, CDR1 is SGHNT and CDR2 YENEEA. CDR3 size: 14 residues. The whole variable domain, remainder taken from reference TRBV11-3 and TRBJ2-3, is EAGVVQSPRYKIIEKKQPVAFWCNPISGHNTLYWYLQNLGQGPELLIRYENEEAVDDSQLPKDRFSAERLKGVDSTLKIQPAELGDSAVYLCASSPTGGTDTQYFGPGTRLTVL.

V gene TRBV2 combines with J gene TRBJ1-1, with D possibly matching TRBD1 (6 bases). Trimming removed 9 bases at V and 2 bases at J, with 13 bases between. CDR3 length equals 13 residues. Germline assignment: CDR1 SNHLY and CDR2 FYNNEI. In DNA, the CDR3 is TGTGCCAGTGACATAGGGGGAAACACTGAAGCTTTCTTT. It specifies CASDIGGNTEAFF.

The chain employs TRBV19 and TRBJ1-5; perhaps TRBD1 as D (6 bases). Trimming removed 4 bases from V and 5 bases from J, with 12 bases in between. Germline V gene data show CDR1 as LNHDA and CDR2 as SQIVND (reference sequence). The CDR3 sequence is 14 residues long. DNA of the CDR3: TGTGCCAGTAGTACCCCAGACAGGTATCAGCCCCAGCATTTT. Residues: CASSTPDRYQPQHF.